This T cell receptor (beta chain) was sequenced for a study of T-cell reconstitution after alpha-beta-depleted transplantation in children. The CDR3 runs to 14 residues. V lost 3 bases to trimming and J lost 0 bases, with 8 bases between them. Germline loops: CDR1 DFQATT, CDR2 SNEGSKA (reference sequence). Whole-study findings and limits: Alpha-beta T cells present about two months after transplant were reported to originate from several hundred expanded graft clones. Newly produced T cells mostly accounted for T-cell counts and diversity one year post-transplant. It was surviving recipient T cells and thymic progenitors that gave some patients high TCRbeta diversity at day 60.

A TCRbeta library incorporating unique molecular identifiers was prepared. TCRdb ran MiXCR on the PCR reads and lists one entry per CDR3 protein. The data contain around 670,000 distinct CDR3 sequences, about 12% of them seen just once; the ten biggest clones take up about 0.79%. This clonotype has at least ten counts. The target antigen is unknown. This TCR came from a girl aged 2 to 9 with congenital amegakaryocytic thrombocytopenia, due to receive a stem cell transplant. This specimen was PBMCs, taken before TCRalphabeta/CD19-depleted stem cell transplant. The gene calls are TRBV20-1 and TRBJ2-2; a weak D match, TRBD1 (5 bases). The CDR3 DNA sequence: TGCAGTGCTAGGACAGAATCGAACACCGGGGAGCTGTTTTTT. Protein product: CSARTESNTGELFF.